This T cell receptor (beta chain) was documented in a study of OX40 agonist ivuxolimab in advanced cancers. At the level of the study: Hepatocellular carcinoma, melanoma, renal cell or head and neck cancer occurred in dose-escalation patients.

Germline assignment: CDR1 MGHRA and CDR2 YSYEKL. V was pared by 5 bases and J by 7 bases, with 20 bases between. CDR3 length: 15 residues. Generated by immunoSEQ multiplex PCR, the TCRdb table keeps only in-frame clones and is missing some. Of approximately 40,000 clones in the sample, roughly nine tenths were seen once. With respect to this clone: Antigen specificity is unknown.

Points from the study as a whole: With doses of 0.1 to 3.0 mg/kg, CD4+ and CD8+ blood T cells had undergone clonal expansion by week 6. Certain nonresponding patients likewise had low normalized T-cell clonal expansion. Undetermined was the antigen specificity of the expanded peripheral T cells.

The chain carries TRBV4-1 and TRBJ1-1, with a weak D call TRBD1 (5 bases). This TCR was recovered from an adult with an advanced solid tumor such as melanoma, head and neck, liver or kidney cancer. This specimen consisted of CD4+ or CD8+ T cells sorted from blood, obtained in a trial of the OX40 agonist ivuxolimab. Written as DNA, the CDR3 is TGCGCCAGCAGCACTCGATCCTTCCGGGACGATGAAGCTTTCTTT. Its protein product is CASSTRSFRDDEAFF.